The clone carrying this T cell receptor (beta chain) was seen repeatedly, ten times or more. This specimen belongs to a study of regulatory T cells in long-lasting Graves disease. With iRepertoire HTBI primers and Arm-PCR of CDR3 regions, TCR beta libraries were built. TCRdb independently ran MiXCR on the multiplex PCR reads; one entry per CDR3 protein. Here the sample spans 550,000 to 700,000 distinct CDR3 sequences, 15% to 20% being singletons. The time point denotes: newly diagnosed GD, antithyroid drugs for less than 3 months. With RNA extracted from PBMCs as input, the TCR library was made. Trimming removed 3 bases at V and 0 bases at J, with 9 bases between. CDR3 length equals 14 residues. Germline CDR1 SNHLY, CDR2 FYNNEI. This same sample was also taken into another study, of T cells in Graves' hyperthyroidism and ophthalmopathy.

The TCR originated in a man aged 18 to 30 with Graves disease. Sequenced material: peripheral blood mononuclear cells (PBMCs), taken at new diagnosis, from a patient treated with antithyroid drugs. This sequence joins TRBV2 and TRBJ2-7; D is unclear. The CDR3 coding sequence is TGTGCCAGCAGTGAGAGGTCGACCTCCTACGAGCAGTACTTC. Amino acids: CASSERSTSYEQYF.